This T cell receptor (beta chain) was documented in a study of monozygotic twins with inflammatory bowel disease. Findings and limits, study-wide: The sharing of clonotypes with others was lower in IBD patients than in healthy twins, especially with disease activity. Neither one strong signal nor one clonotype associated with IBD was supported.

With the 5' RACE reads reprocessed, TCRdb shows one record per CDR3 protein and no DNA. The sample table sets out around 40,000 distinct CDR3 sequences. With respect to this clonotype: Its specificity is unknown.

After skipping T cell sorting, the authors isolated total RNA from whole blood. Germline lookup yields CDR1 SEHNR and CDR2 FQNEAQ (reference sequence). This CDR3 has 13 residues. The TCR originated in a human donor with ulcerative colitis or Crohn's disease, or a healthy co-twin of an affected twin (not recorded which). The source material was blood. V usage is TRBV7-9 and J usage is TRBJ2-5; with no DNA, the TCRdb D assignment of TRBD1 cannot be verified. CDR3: CASTPSGEETQYF.